Each of the 23 T cell receptor beta chains below was sequenced from the same sample in a study of a mutant IDH1 vaccine in newly diagnosed glioma. The sample's time point: baseline, week 1 (first vaccination visit). Treatment of the sample: pre-vaccination baseline after standard-of-care therapy. The table came from immunoSEQ multiplex PCR; TCRdb's copy has only in-frame clones and leaves some out. Found here are around 92,000 clones, over 85% of them singletons; the top ten hold less than 0.65%. The material sequenced was PBMCs, taken from a glioma patient treated with radiotherapy, temozolomide or both. Source of these receptors: a woman aged 45-65 years with glioma.

The chain has TRBV7-9 and TRBJ1-1; D remains ambiguous. Trimming cost V 0 bases and J 4 bases, with 9 bases left between them. The CDR3 length is 14 residues. In germline, CDR1 is SEHNR, CDR2 FQNEAQ (reference sequence). CDR3 coding DNA: TGTGCCAGCAGCTTAGCGCGGAGCGGCACTGAAGCTTTCTTT. As protein: CASSLARSGTEAFF.

V usage is TRBV27 and J usage is TRBJ1-1, with D maybe TRBD1 (5 bases). There are 13 residues in the CDR3. CDR1 and CDR2 (germline): MNHEY, SMNVEV (reference sequence). V lost 2 bases to trimming and J lost 1 base, with 5 bases between them. CDR3 DNA sequence: TGTGCCAGCAGTTTAACAGGGAACACTGAAGCTTTCTTT. Amino acid sequence: CASSLTGNTEAFF.

This chain connects TRBV9 to TRBJ1-4; 9 nucleotides agree with TRBD1. The CDR3 consists of 16 residues. J was trimmed by 5 bases and V by 3 bases; bases with no gene match: 8. Germline V gene sequence: CDR1 SGDLS, CDR2 YYNGEE. The CDR3 DNA reads as TGTGCCAGCAGCGCGGGACAGGGAGGGAACAATGAAAAACTGTTTTTT. Protein: CASSAGQGGNNEKLFF.

The chain recombines TRBV9 with TRBJ2-2; 13 bases match TRBD2. Germline loops: CDR1 SGDLS, CDR2 YYNGEE. The CDR3 has 16 residues. Unmatched junction bases numbered 3, after V lost 3 bases and J lost 4 bases. The CDR3 bases are TGTGCCAGCAGCGAGGGACTAGCGGGATTCACCGGGGAGCTGTTTTTT. This gives the protein CASSEGLAGFTGELFF.

This chain connects TRBV15 to TRBJ1-1; D is undetermined. The germline CDR1 and CDR2 sequences are LNHNV and YYDKDF (reference sequence). This CDR3 has 15 residues. Trimming left V 1 base short and J 1 base short, with 10 bases between. The CDR3 region is CATSRVETGNTEAFF. As DNA, the CDR3 is TGTGCCACCAGCAGAGTGGAGACGGGGAACACTGAAGCTTTCTTT.

The count of this clone is one. The chain employs TRBV6-5 and TRBJ2-5, with TRBD1 as a possible D gene (5 bases). The end of the DNA aligns better with TRBJ2-7, so the J call may be wrong. The CDR3 is made up of 14 amino acids. CDR1 is MNHEY and CDR2 is SVGAGI in the germline V gene. Written as DNA, the CDR3 is TGTGCCAGCAGTTACTTGGGCAGGGCCTACGAGCAGTACTTC. It yields the protein CASSYLGRAYEQYF.

With respect to this clone: A read error may produce the germline difference seen at one junction end. The V and J genes are TRBV9 and TRBJ2-7; 7 positions agree with TRBD1. Germline V gene data show CDR1 as SGDLS and CDR2 as YYNGEE. The CDR3 extends over 14 amino acids. The CDR3 DNA sequence: TGTGCCAGCAGCCCCGACAGGGTGGGGCGCGAGCGGTACTTC. Its protein is CASSPDRVGRERYF.

The chain has TRBV11-2 and TRBJ2-1, with TRBD2 identical over 13 bases. The V gene end was trimmed by 3 bases and the J gene end by 7 bases; junction bases not matched to a gene: 0. Germline values: CDR1 SGHAT, CDR2 FQNNGV. This CDR3 spans 14 amino acids. The CDR3 DNA sequence: TGTGCCAGCAGCTTGACTAGCGGGAGGAATGAGCAGTTCTTC. Amino acids: CASSLTSGRNEQFF.

The V and J genes are TRBV9 and TRBJ2-2, with D tentatively TRBD1 (6 bases). V was shortened by 4 bases and J by 5 bases, with 12 bases between the two germline ends. Germline lookup yields CDR1 SGDLS and CDR2 YYNGEE. The CDR3 is 14 residues long. The CDR3 loop is CASSPRTETGELFF. DNA for the CDR3: TGTGCCAGCAGCCCACGGACAGAGACCGGGGAGCTGTTTTTT.

The chain joins TRBV9 to TRBJ1-3; D is ambiguous. The CDR3 has 15 amino acids. CDR1 and CDR2 (germline): SGDLS, YYNGEE. The V and J ends lost 3 bases and 4 bases respectively, with 14 bases between them. CDR3 loop: CASSGSREEGNTIYF. The CDR3 DNA reads as TGTGCCAGCAGCGGCTCCCGGGAAGAAGGAAACACCATATATTTT.

CDR3 bases: TGCGCCAGCAGCCGATCGGTCGGACAGGGGATCTACGAGCAGTACTTC. Protein sequence: CASSRSVGQGIYEQYF. The genes are TRBV4-1 and TRBJ2-7; 9 bases map to TRBD1. Losses at the gene ends were 4 bases for V and 3 bases for J; bases not matched to a gene: 10. This CDR3 contains 16 residues. Germline V gene sequence: CDR1 MGHRA, CDR2 YSYEKL.

This chain connects TRBV13 to TRBJ2-7; the match to TRBD2 covers 15 bases. J gave up 6 bases and V 5 bases, and 17 bases lay outside the gene matches. Germline assignment: CDR1 PRHDT and CDR2 FYEKMQ (reference sequence). This CDR3 region has 19 residues. CDR3 loop: CASSLGTSGRYTGGPEQYF. CDR3 nucleotide sequence: TGTGCCAGCAGCCTTGGGACTAGCGGGAGGTATACGGGAGGTCCCGAGCAGTACTTC. The whole variable domain, remainder taken from reference TRBV13 and TRBJ2-7, is AAGVIQSPRHLIKEKRETATLKCYPIPRHDTVYWYQQGPGQDPQFLISFYEKMQSDKGSIPDRFSAQQFSDYHSELNMSSLELGDSALYFCASSLGTSGRYTGGPEQYFGPGTRLTVT.

This chain joins TRBV19 and TRBJ1-1, with a weak D call TRBD1 (5 bases). The germline V and J ends were trimmed by 6 bases and 3 bases, with 23 bases remaining between them. The CDR3 contains 17 residues. Germline lookup yields CDR1 LNHDA and CDR2 SQIVND (reference sequence). CDR3 DNA: TGTGCCAGTAGAGAGGGTGGCGCAGGGTTGTGGGACACTGAAGCTTTCTTT. Its protein product is CASREGGAGLWDTEAFF.

V and J are TRBV15 and TRBJ1-1; D is unresolved. The CDR3 covers 12 residues. Trimming left V 8 bases short and J 3 bases short, with 10 bases between. CDR1 is LNHNV and CDR2 is YYDKDF in the germline V gene (reference sequence). This chain's CDR3 is CATGRRDTEAFF. In DNA, the CDR3 is TGTGCCACCGGGCGCCGGGACACTGAAGCTTTCTTT.

DNA of the CDR3: TGCAGTGCGGGTTCCAACTATGGCTACACCTTC. It is translated as CSAGSNYGYTF. The J gene is TRBJ1-2, the V gene TRBV20-1; D gene uncertain. V lost 6 bases and J 2 bases, leaving 7 bases between the germline ends. CDR1 is DFQATT and CDR2 is SNEGSKA in the germline V gene (reference sequence). The CDR3 totals 11 residues.

The chain has TRBV5-6 and TRBJ1-5, with D possibly being TRBD1 (5 bases). This CDR3 region has 15 residues. CDR1 and CDR2 (germline): SGHDT, YYEEEE. Trimming removed 5 bases from V and 3 bases from J, with 15 bases in between. CDR3 DNA: TGTGCCAGCAGAAGATGGGGCGGGAACAATCAGCCCCAGCATTTT. As protein: CASRRWGGNNQPQHF.

This clone was seen once. The V and J genes are TRBV9 and TRBJ2-1, with TRBD2 as a possible D gene (6 bases). The CDR3 is made up of 15 amino acids. Germline CDR1 and CDR2: SGDLS and YYNGEE. V lost 0 bases and J lost 8, with 15 bases in between. The DNA of the CDR3 is TGTGCCAGCAGCGTAGGGGACTCCCTCGGCTATGAGCAGTTCTTC. Its protein product is CASSVGDSLGYEQFF.

In this sample, this clone turned up many times. The chain employs TRBV5-1 and TRBJ2-7; 13 bases fit TRBD2. Germline V lookup: CDR1 SGHRS, CDR2 YFSETQ. J lost 6 bases, V lost 5 bases, and 5 bases had no gene match. This CDR3 has 14 amino acids. Here the CDR3 DNA reads TGCGCCAGCAGACCTCGGACTAGCGGGAGCGAGCAGTACTTC. As protein: CASRPRTSGSEQYF.

The chain joins TRBV5-5 to TRBJ1-5, with D maybe TRBD1 (5 bases). CDR3 size: 15 residues. Germline V lookup: CDR1 SGHKS, CDR2 YYEKEE (reference sequence). V lost 0 bases and J lost 3, with 10 bases in between. The DNA of the CDR3 is TGTGCCAGCAGCTTGGACCAGGGCCCCAATCAGCCCCAGCATTTT. Translation gives CASSLDQGPNQPQHF.

This chain connects TRBV11-2 to TRBJ2-7; D may correspond to TRBD1 or TRBD2 (5 bases each). V dropped 6 bases and J dropped 2 bases, with 17 bases sitting between them. The CDR3 is 15 amino acids. The germline gives CDR1 SGHAT, CDR2 FQNNGV. CDR3 loop: CASRRGLLPPYEQYF. Here the CDR3 DNA reads TGTGCCAGCAGGAGGGGCCTCTTACCCCCCTACGAGCAGTACTTC.

The chain recombines TRBV19 with TRBJ2-7, with 7 bases aligning to TRBD2. The CDR3 extends over 14 amino acids. V trimming: 2 bases; J trimming: 6 bases; junction bases outside the gene matches: 7. CDR1 and CDR2 (germline): LNHDA, SQIVND (reference sequence). The CDR3 bases are TGTGCCAGTAGTATACAGGGAGGGGAATCCGAGCAGTACTTC. Translated: CASSIQGGESEQYF.

The chain joins TRBV27 to TRBJ1-3, with no clear D. The CDR3 loop spans 13 amino acids. Germline V CDR1 and CDR2: MNHEY, SMNVEV (reference sequence). Deletions cut 6 bases from V and 3 bases from J, with 9 bases between. DNA of the CDR3: TGTGCCAGCAGCCCCTTAGGTGGAAACACCATATATTTT. It encodes CASSPLGGNTIYF.

The gene calls are TRBV10-1 and TRBJ2-1, with TRBD2 matching over 10 bases. CDR3 length equals 16 residues. J lost 1 base, V lost 2 bases, and 2 bases had no gene match. Germline V gives CDR1 WNHNN, CDR2 SYGVQD (reference sequence). This chain's CDR3 is CASSERAGGSYNEQFF. The CDR3 DNA is TGCGCCAGCAGTGAGCGAGCGGGAGGGTCCTACAATGAGCAGTTCTTC.